The 4 T cell receptor beta chains below all came from one sample that was sequenced in a study of blood T cell repertoires in COVID-19. Generated by immunoSEQ multiplex PCR, the TCRdb table keeps only in-frame clones and is missing some. The sample contains a few hundred thousand clones, approximately 83% of which appear only once. Specimen: PBMCs or T cells enriched from blood (not recorded which). These receptor sequences come from a middle-aged woman with acute COVID-19.

The chain couples TRBV6-5 to TRBJ1-2, with D possibly matching TRBD1 (5 bases). CDR3 length: 15 residues. The germline CDR1 and CDR2 sequences are MNHEY and SVGAGI. V was trimmed by 7 bases and J by 1 base, leaving 16 bases between them. This chain's CDR3 is CASTENRHFNYGYTF. The CDR3 DNA reads TGTGCCAGCACCGAGAACAGGCACTTTAACTATGGCTACACCTTC.

As DNA, the CDR3 is TGCGCCAGCAGTCAGAGAACAGGGGGCTACAATCAGCCCCAGCATTTT. Encoded protein: CASSQRTGGYNQPQHF. This chain uses TRBV23-1 with TRBJ1-5; 9 bases agree with TRBD1. TRBV23-1 has ORF status, its function being uncertain. The junction had 6 bases not matched to a gene; V was cut back by 3 bases and J by 3 bases. CDR3 length equals 16 residues.

This rearrangement joins TRBV11-2 to TRBJ2-3, with D perhaps matching TRBD2 (5 bases). CDR3 length: 14 residues. V lost 1 base and J 6 bases, leaving 11 bases between the germline ends. In germline, CDR1 is SGHAT, CDR2 FQNNGV. CDR3: CASSLVGSADTQYF. The CDR3 DNA reads TGTGCCAGCAGCTTAGTTGGTAGCGCGGATACGCAGTATTTT.

The chain joins TRBV11-3 to TRBJ2-1, with D possibly being TRBD2 (5 bases). Germline CDR1 is SGHNT and CDR2 is YENEEA. The CDR3 runs to 17 residues. The V and J ends lost 5 bases and 2 bases respectively, with 19 bases between them. The DNA for the CDR3 is TGTGCCAGCAGCGACTCGAAGGACTCGCTCACCTACAATGAGCAGTTCTTC. Protein sequence: CASSDSKDSLTYNEQFF.